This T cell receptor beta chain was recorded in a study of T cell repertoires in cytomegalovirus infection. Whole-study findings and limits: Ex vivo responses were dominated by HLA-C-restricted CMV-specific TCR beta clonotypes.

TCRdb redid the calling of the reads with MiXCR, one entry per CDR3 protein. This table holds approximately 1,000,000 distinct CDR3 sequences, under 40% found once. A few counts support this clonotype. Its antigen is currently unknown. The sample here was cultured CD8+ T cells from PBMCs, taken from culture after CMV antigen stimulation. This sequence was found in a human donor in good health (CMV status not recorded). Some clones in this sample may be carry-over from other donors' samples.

The CDR3 DNA reads TGTGCCAGCAGCCAGGGCTTACCGCGACCGGGCTATGGCTACACCTTC. It encodes CASSQGLPRPGYGYTF. V is TRBV11-3 and J is TRBJ1-2, with D maybe TRBD1 (5 bases). V dropped 5 bases and J dropped 4 bases, with 20 bases sitting between them. Germline V gene lookup returns CDR1 SGHNT and CDR2 YENEEA. CDR3 length: 16 amino acids.